This T cell receptor beta chain appears in the sequencing data of a study of response to subunit inactivated influenza vaccine. Study-wide points: Each seasonal flu vaccination may recruit only limited new T cells, authors suggested.

One entry per CDR3 protein results from TCRdb running MiXCR on the RT-PCR reads. Altogether around 540,000 distinct CDR3 sequences are present, 12% being singletons, with the ten largest covering more than 8.5%. V dropped 3 bases and J dropped 5 bases, with 4 bases sitting between them. This CDR3 contains 11 residues. CDR1 is SGHKS and CDR2 is YYEKEE in the germline V gene (reference sequence). This clonotype was observed many times. The antigen remains unidentified. This specimen consisted of PBMCs from blood, obtained on the day of vaccination. The TCR originated in a man aged 45 to 65 who received an inactivated influenza vaccine. The chain links TRBV5-5 to TRBJ2-3; D call uncertain. CDR3 coding DNA: TGTGCCAGCAGCTACGTAGATACGCAGTATTTT. As protein: CASSYVDTQYF.